This T cell receptor (beta chain) was sequenced for a study of T cell repertoires in cytomegalovirus infection. TCRdb ran MiXCR on the reads and lists one entry per CDR3 protein. The sample includes 150,000 to 200,000 distinct CDR3 sequences, approximately 19% of them seen just once. Germline loops: CDR1 SGHAT, CDR2 FQNNGV. The V gene lost 4 bases and the J gene lost 4 bases, with 13 bases spanning the gap. The CDR3 runs 14 residues. In this sample, this clonotype turned up a few times. This TCR was recovered from a human donor in good health (CMV status not recorded). Some clones in this sample may be carry-over from other donors' samples. This chain links TRBV11-2 with TRBJ1-1; TRBD1 might be the D (5 bases). The sequenced sample was PBMCs. In DNA form, the CDR3 reads TGTGCCAGCAGCTCCAGGGTCTCGGGCACTGAAGCTTTCTTT. It codes for CASSSRVSGTEAFF.